This TCR beta chain is drawn from a study of T-cell reconstitution after alpha-beta-depleted transplantation in children. Findings and limits, study-wide: The authors attributed T-cell counts and diversity one year after transplant mostly to newly produced T cells. Where alpha-beta T cells came from about two months after transplant was reportedly several hundred expanded graft clones.

Of note for this clonotype: Antigen unknown.

Germline CDR1 SQVTM, CDR2 ANQGSEA. With V trimmed by 6 bases and J by 4 bases, 9 bases remained unmatched. The CDR3 has 15 residues. Unique molecular identifiers were incorporated into the prepared TCRbeta library. TCRdb reanalysed the PCR reads using MiXCR and keeps one entry per CDR3 protein. The sample lists 750,000 to 950,000 distinct CDR3 sequences, 16% occurring once. The V call is TRBV29-1, the J call TRBJ1-2; 12 bases are a match to TRBD1. Sequences were derived from PBMCs, mostly from graft donor cells, sampled 360 days after TCRalphabeta/CD19-depleted stem cell transplant. The origin of this receptor is a male patient aged 10-17 years who had a stem cell transplant for acute lymphoblastic leukemia, so the T cells may come from the graft donor. CDR3 coding DNA: TGCAGCGTGCCCCCGGGACAGGGGGCGAGCTATGGCTACACCTTC. Protein product: CSVPPGQGASYGYTF. Full variable domain (rest looked up from reference TRBV29-1 and TRBJ1-2): SAVISQKPSRDICQRGTSLTIQCQVDSQVTMMFWYRQQPGQSLTLIATANQGSEATYESGFVIDKFPISRPNLTFSTLTVSNMSPEDSSIYLCSVPPGQGASYGYTFGSGTRLTVV.